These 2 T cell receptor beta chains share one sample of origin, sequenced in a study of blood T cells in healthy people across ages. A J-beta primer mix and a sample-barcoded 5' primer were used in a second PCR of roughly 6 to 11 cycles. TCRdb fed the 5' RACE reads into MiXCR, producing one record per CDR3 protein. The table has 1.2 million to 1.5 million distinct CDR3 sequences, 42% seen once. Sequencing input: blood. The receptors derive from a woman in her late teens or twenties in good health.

CDR3 in amino acids: CASSQSTGAFYGYTF. CDR3 in DNA: TGCGCCAGCAGCCAATCCACTGGGGCCTTTTATGGCTACACCTTC. The V and J genes are TRBV4-1 and TRBJ1-2, with D possibly being TRBD1 (5 bases). The CDR3 has 15 residues. From germline, CDR1 is MGHRA and CDR2 YSYEKL. V was cut by 2 bases and J by 5 bases, with 15 bases left in between.

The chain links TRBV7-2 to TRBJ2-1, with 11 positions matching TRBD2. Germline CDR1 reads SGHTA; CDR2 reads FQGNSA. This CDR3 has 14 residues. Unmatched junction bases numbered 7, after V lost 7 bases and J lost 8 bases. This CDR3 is CASIPQGLADEQFF. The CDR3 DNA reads TGTGCCAGCATCCCCCAGGGACTAGCGGATGAGCAGTTCTTC.